These 7 T cell receptor beta chains originate from one sample sequenced in a study of blood T cell repertoires in COVID-19. Here immunoSEQ multiplex PCR was the method, and the copy in TCRdb shows in-frame clones only, minus some. The repertoire consists of approximately 440,000 clones, with about nine tenths occurring once and the leading ten covering more than 0.55%. The sequenced sample consisted of PBMCs or T cells enriched from blood (not recorded which). Receptor source: a man aged 18 to 35 who had recovered from COVID-19.

This chain uses TRBV2 with TRBJ2-7; TRBD1 matches 9 bases. CDR1 SNHLY and CDR2 FYNNEI come from the germline V gene. There are 15 residues in the CDR3. V dropped 3 bases and J dropped 2; count of bases not matched to a gene: 5. CDR3 residues: CASSETGGGPYEQYF. The DNA for the CDR3 is TGTGCCAGCAGTGAGACAGGGGGGGGGCCCTACGAGCAGTACTTC.

The V call is TRBV30, the J call TRBJ1-4, with unresolved D. V was clipped by 4 bases and J by 5 bases, with 14 bases between them. The CDR3 totals 14 residues. The germline V gene has CDR1 GTSNPN and CDR2 SVGIG (reference sequence). As DNA, the CDR3 is TGTGCCTGGAATCGGGAGCGTGCAAATGAAAAACTGTTTTTT. It is translated as CAWNRERANEKLFF.

V gene TRBV19 combines with J gene TRBJ1-2, with a tentative D call TRBD1 (6 bases). Germline loops: CDR1 LNHDA, CDR2 SQIVND (reference sequence). CDR3 length: 13 amino acids. Trimming took off 8 bases at V and 4 bases at J, with 14 bases between the two ends. The CDR3 DNA follows: TGTGCCAGTGGAGACCGGGACACCTATGGCTACACCTTC. This codes for CASGDRDTYGYTF. The entire variable domain, with the rest obtained from reference TRBV19 and TRBJ1-2, is as follows: DGGITQSPKYLFRKEGQNVTLSCEQNLNHDAMYWYRQDPGQGLRLIYYSQIVNDFQKGDIAEGYSVSREKKESFPLTVTSAQKNPTAFYLCASGDRDTYGYTFGSGTRLTVV.

The chain couples TRBV23-1 to TRBJ1-5; 11 bases align to TRBD1. TRBV23-1 is noted as an ORF with a role that remains uncertain. Trimming took 8 bases from V and 6 from J; bases not matched to a gene: 6. The CDR3 length is 14 residues. The CDR3 sequence: CASGYGTGGQPQHF. CDR3 nucleotides: TGCGCCAGCGGCTACGGGACAGGGGGTCAGCCCCAGCATTTT.

The chain is built from TRBV18 and TRBJ2-3; 7 nucleotides line up with TRBD1. Germline V gene lookup returns CDR1 KGHSH and CDR2 LQKENI. Losses at the gene ends were 3 bases for V and 4 bases for J; bases not matched to a gene: 4. The CDR3 runs 14 residues. CDR3 region: CASSPDRVSDTQYF. For the CDR3, the DNA is TGTGCCAGCTCACCCGACAGGGTTTCAGATACGCAGTATTTT.

The rearrangement uses TRBV9 and TRBJ1-4; TRBD1 agrees at 7 bases. This CDR3 contains 14 residues. Germline V lookup: CDR1 SGDLS, CDR2 YYNGEE. V was clipped by 2 bases and J by 4 bases; unmatched bases: 2. The CDR3 region is CASSVGQSNEKLFF. Here the CDR3 DNA reads TGTGCCAGCAGCGTGGGACAGAGTAATGAAAAACTGTTTTTT.

V gene TRBV28 combines with J gene TRBJ1-6; 7 nucleotides align to TRBD1. The trim removed 2 bases at V and 7 bases at J, leaving 5 bases unmatched. The CDR3 contains 15 residues. CDR1 is MDHEN, CDR2 SYDVKM, per germline. CDR3: CASSLGDRLNSPLHF. DNA of the CDR3: TGTGCCAGCAGTTTAGGGGACAGATTGAATTCACCCCTCCACTTT.